What follows describes a single T cell receptor (beta chain). This specimen belongs to a study of blood T cell repertoires in COVID-19. About the research overall: From the United States, Italy and Spain came samples of acute and convalescent COVID-19.

V was pared by 11 bases and J by 1 base, with 12 bases between. The germline V gene encodes CDR1 SNHLY and CDR2 FYNNEI. The CDR3 is 12 residues long. Assay used: immunoSEQ multiplex PCR; TCRdb lists only in-frame clones, some missing. The table lists roughly 150,000 clones, around 84% of them singletons. The V and J genes are TRBV2 and TRBJ2-7; perhaps TRBD2 as D (5 bases). Sequenced material: peripheral blood. The clonotype was recovered from a woman aged 45-65 years in a cohort sampled during active or convalescent COVID-19. The CDR3 spells CAGERASYEQYF. The CDR3 DNA sequence: TGTGCCGGGGAGCGCGCTTCCTACGAGCAGTACTTC. Complete variable domain (other parts from reference TRBV2 and TRBJ2-7): EPEVTQTPSHQVTQMGQEVILRCVPISNHLYFYWYRQILGQKVEFLVSFYNNEISEKSEIFDDQFSVERPDGSNFTLKIRSTKLEDSAMYFCAGERASYEQYFGPGTRLTVT.